This T cell receptor (beta chain) derives from a study of regulatory T cells in long-lasting Graves disease. This clonotype came up many times. What it recognizes is unknown. Study-wide results and limits: With persistent disease, TRBV28, TRBJ1-2 and TRBJ2-5 were the favored segments.

The germline V and J ends were trimmed by 5 bases and 1 base, with 8 bases remaining between them. The CDR3 loop spans 13 amino acids. The germline V gene encodes CDR1 SGHTA and CDR2 FQGTGA. Time point reported: persistent/refractory GD, antithyroid drugs over 5 years with positive TRAb. Making the TCR library involved RNA that had been extracted from PBMCs. An approximately 9-milliliter sample of peripheral blood was drawn into EDTA tubes. The TCR beta library used iRepertoire HTBI primers with Arm-PCR amplification of CDR3. MiXCR was run by TCRdb on the multiplex PCR reads, yielding one entry per CDR3 protein. This sample has about 310,000 distinct CDR3 sequences; around a fifth occur once, and the top ten carry roughly 56%.

The chain couples TRBV7-3 to TRBJ1-1; D unclear. The sequencing here drew on peripheral blood mononuclear cells (PBMCs), taken when the disease was refractory, from a patient treated with antithyroid drugs. This receptor was identified in a female donor with Graves disease. CDR3 in DNA: TGTGCCAGCAGCATAAACAAGAACACTGAAGCTTTCTTT. Residues: CASSINKNTEAFF.